Listed below are T cell receptor beta chains from one sample, sequenced in a study of human versus mouse CDR3 diversity and MHC coevolution. Here immunoSEQ multiplex PCR was the method, and the copy in TCRdb shows in-frame clones only, minus some. The sample lists around 77,000 clones; around 90% were seen once. Sequenced: naive CD4+ T cells from blood. These receptors were obtained from a person aged 30 to 69 in good health. The CDR3 runs from the conserved cysteine through the conserved F or W. A D gene is named only where the DNA matches it firmly. Clone sizes are given selectively: once, few, many, or a class where the clone is expanded.

CASSPESASNSPLHF	TGTGCCAGCAGCCCCGAAAGCGCCTCTAATTCACCCCTCCACTTT	NA	TRBV7-6	NA	TRBJ1-6
CASSLTRVRSPLHF	TGTGCCAGCAGCTTAACGCGGGTCCGGTCACCCCTCCACTTT	NA	TRBV7-8	NA	TRBJ1-6
CAISESSRETQYF	TGTGCCATCAGTGAGTCCTCCCGTGAGACCCAGTACTTC	NA	TRBV10-3	NA	TRBJ2-5
CASSLRGGSEKLFF	TGTGCCAGCAGTTTGCGCGGGGGTTCTGAAAAACTGTTTTTT	NA	TRBV6-5	NA	TRBJ1-4
CASSEGTGSYEQYF	TGTGCCAGCAGTGAAGGGACAGGGTCCTACGAGCAGTACTTC	TRBD1	TRBV6-1	once	TRBJ2-7
CASSVDRGKYEQYF	TGCGCCAGCAGCGTGGACAGGGGGAAATACGAGCAGTACTTC	TRBD1	TRBV5-1	NA	TRBJ2-7
CASSRPGGNTEAFF	TGCGCCAGCAGCCGGCCGGGGGGCAACACTGAAGCTTTCTTT	NA	TRBV5-1	once	TRBJ1-1
CASSFLLLLAGGQGRDFNEQFF	TGTGCCAGCAGTTTTCTACTCCTACTAGCGGGGGGGCAGGGCCGCGACTTCAATGAGCAGTTCTTC	TRBD2	TRBV28	NA	TRBJ2-1
CAWSRDLNTEAFF	TGTGCCTGGAGTAGAGATTTGAACACTGAAGCTTTCTTT	NA	TRBV30	NA	TRBJ1-1
CASRAAGAGYTF	TGTGCCAGCCGAGCCGCAGGGGCTGGCTACACCTTC	NA	TRBV27	NA	TRBJ1-2
CASSLTSQGAMYEQYF	TGCGCCAGCAGCTTAACTTCACAGGGGGCGATGTACGAGCAGTACTTC	TRBD1	TRBV5-1	NA	TRBJ2-7
CASKEGTRTDTQYF	TGCGCCAGCAAGGAAGGAACTAGAACAGATACGCAGTATTTT	NA	TRBV10-2	NA	TRBJ2-3
CASSSLENTGELFF	TGTGCCAGCAGCTCCCTAGAAAACACCGGGGAGCTGTTTTTT	NA	TRBV5-4	NA	TRBJ2-2
CASSSTPTDTQYF	TGTGCCAGCAGTTCTACTCCCACAGATACGCAGTATTTT	NA	TRBV7-8	NA	TRBJ2-3
CASSDRGLYGYTF	TGTGCCAGCAGTGATCGCGGACTCTATGGCTACACCTTC	NA	TRBV6-1	NA	TRBJ1-2
CASRNRGTEAFF	TGTGCCAGCAGGAATAGGGGTACTGAAGCTTTCTTT	NA	TRBV27	NA	TRBJ1-1
CASSYRLAGTDTQYF	TGTGCCAGCAGTTACCGACTAGCGGGGACAGATACGCAGTATTTT	TRBD2	TRBV6-6	NA	TRBJ2-3
CASSLAGGTNEKLFF	TGTGCCAGCAGCTTGGCAGGGGGAACTAATGAAAAACTGTTTTTT	TRBD1	TRBV5-4	NA	TRBJ1-4
CASSQVWTGQETQYF	TGTGCCAGCAGCCAAGTTTGGACAGGACAAGAGACCCAGTACTTC	TRBD1	TRBV4-2	NA	TRBJ2-5
CASSLTSEAGELFF	TGTGCCAGCAGCTTAACTAGCGAAGCCGGGGAGCTGTTTTTT	TRBD2	TRBV11-2	once	TRBJ2-2
CASSGDSYAGYTF	TGTGCCAGCAGTGGCGACAGCTATGCCGGCTACACCTTC	NA	TRBV6-1	NA	TRBJ1-2
CASSLNPGAEEQYF	TGTGCCAGCAGCTTAAACCCAGGGGCGGAGGAGCAGTACTTC	NA	TRBV7-7	NA	TRBJ2-7
CASSLATTDLNEQFF	TGCGCCAGCAGCTTGGCTACGACAGACCTCAATGAGCAGTTCTTC	NA	TRBV5-1	NA	TRBJ2-1
CASSLSPGLQETQYF	TGCGCCAGCAGCTTGTCCCCGGGACTACAAGAGACCCAGTACTTC	TRBD2	TRBV5-1	once	TRBJ2-5
CAISDQAGSTDTQYF	TGTGCCATCAGTGATCAGGCGGGATCCACAGATACGCAGTATTTT	NA	TRBV10-3	NA	TRBJ2-3
CASTRQGGDNSPLHF	TGTGCCAGTACCCGACAGGGGGGAGATAATTCACCCCTCCACTTT	TRBD1	TRBV19	NA	TRBJ1-6
CASSRSQGFEQYF	TGCGCCAGCAGCCGAAGCCAGGGTTTCGAGCAGTACTTC	NA	TRBV5-1	NA	TRBJ2-7
CASSAGGNTGELFF	TGTGCCAGCAGTGCCGGGGGAAACACCGGGGAGCTGTTTTTT	NA	TRBV28	NA	TRBJ2-2
CASSYGLPGHRNTEAFF	TGTGCCAGCAGTTACGGATTACCGGGACACAGGAACACTGAAGCTTTCTTT	NA	TRBV6-7	NA	TRBJ1-1
CASSLAKRAKETQYF	TGCGCCAGCAGCTTGGCCAAAAGAGCTAAAGAGACCCAGTACTTC	NA	TRBV5-1	NA	TRBJ2-5
CASSQVGIRRLRQGEGYTF	TGCGCCAGCAGCCAAGTGGGTATACGCCGTCTTCGACAGGGGGAAGGCTACACCTTC	TRBD1	TRBV4-1	NA	TRBJ1-2
CASSQGQGSTNEKLFF	TGTGCCAGCAGCCAAGGCCAGGGGAGTACTAATGAAAAACTGTTTTTT	NA	TRBV4-2	NA	TRBJ1-4
CASSPTDLSNQPQHF	TGTGCCAGCAGCCCGACAGACCTTAGCAATCAGCCCCAGCATTTT	NA	TRBV7-2	NA	TRBJ1-5
CASSQVGTGDGETQYF	TGCGCCAGCAGCCAAGTAGGGACAGGGGATGGGGAGACCCAGTACTTC	TRBD1	TRBV4-1	NA	TRBJ2-5
CAWRGPYGYTF	TGTGCCTGGAGGGGCCCCTATGGCTACACCTTC	NA	TRBV30	NA	TRBJ1-2
CASRPIQGTDTQYF	TGTGCCAGCAGACCAATACAGGGCACAGATACGCAGTATTTT	NA	TRBV6-5	NA	TRBJ2-3
CASSLAGTGRNTIYF	TGTGCCAGCAGCTTAGCCGGGACAGGGAGAAACACCATATATTTT	TRBD1	TRBV7-9	few	TRBJ1-3
CASAEPGATNEQYF	TGTGCCAGCGCCGAGCCGGGAGCAACCAACGAGCAGTACTTC	NA	TRBV25-1	NA	TRBJ2-7
CASSAGLTSVGTDTQYF	TGTGCCAGCAGTGCCGGTCTGACTAGCGTTGGCACAGATACGCAGTATTTT	TRBD2	TRBV2	NA	TRBJ2-3
CASSQAGRPQETQYF	TGCGCCAGCAGCCAGGCGGGACGCCCCCAAGAGACCCAGTACTTC	NA	TRBV4-1	NA	TRBJ2-5
CASSLGGTVNTEAFF	TGTGCCAGCAGCTTAGGAGGGACAGTGAACACTGAAGCTTTCTTT	TRBD1	TRBV7-2	NA	TRBJ1-1
CAWEGGNYNEQFF	TGTGCCTGGGAGGGAGGGAACTACAATGAGCAGTTCTTC	TRBD2	TRBV30	once	TRBJ2-1
CASSGDRSYEQYF	TGTGCCAGCAGTGGGGACAGAAGCTACGAGCAGTACTTC	TRBD1	TRBV25-1	NA	TRBJ2-7
CASGGPGQGNTGELFF	TGCGCCAGCGGTGGCCCGGGACAGGGAAACACCGGGGAGCTGTTTTTT	TRBD1	TRBV5-1	NA	TRBJ2-2
CATSRGPTSPSYNEQFF	TGTGCCACCAGCAGAGGTCCGACTAGTCCAAGCTACAATGAGCAGTTCTTC	NA	TRBV15	NA	TRBJ2-1
CASSPNRDREFGQPQHF	TGTGCCAGTAGTCCAAACCGGGACAGGGAATTCGGTCAGCCCCAGCATTTT	TRBD1	TRBV19	NA	TRBJ1-5
CASSQDGQTNYGYTF	TGCGCCAGCAGCCAAGATGGCCAAACTAACTATGGCTACACCTTC	NA	TRBV4-1	NA	TRBJ1-2
CASSPPAPVRVPFNYGYTF	TGTGCCAGCAGCCCCCCCGCCCCGGTCAGGGTGCCCTTTAACTATGGCTACACCTTC	NA	TRBV7-9	NA	TRBJ1-2
CASSLVTGGVQETQYF	TGCGCCAGCAGCTTGGTCACGGGGGGGGTGCAAGAGACCCAGTACTTC	TRBD2	TRBV5-1	once	TRBJ2-5
CSVEGGRLGETQYF	TGCAGCGTTGAAGGGGGCAGGCTGGGAGAGACCCAGTACTTC	NA	TRBV29-1	NA	TRBJ2-5
CASSEEVAGPYNEQFF	TGTGCCAGCAGTGAAGAAGTAGCGGGTCCCTACAATGAGCAGTTCTTC	TRBD2	TRBV6-1	NA	TRBJ2-1
CASSERTGDSSYEQYF	TGTGCCAGCAGCGAAAGGACAGGGGATAGCTCCTACGAGCAGTACTTC	TRBD1	TRBV7-8	NA	TRBJ2-7
CASSQPGGSTEAFF	TGCGCCAGCAGCCAACCGGGAGGGAGCACTGAAGCTTTCTTT	NA	TRBV4-1	NA	TRBJ1-1
CASSLVQDYGYTF	TGCGCCAGCAGCTTGGTGCAGGACTATGGCTACACCTTC	NA	TRBV5-1	NA	TRBJ1-2
CASTFGRVGYTF	TGTGCCAGCACCTTCGGCAGGGTTGGCTACACCTTC	NA	TRBV6-1	NA	TRBJ1-2